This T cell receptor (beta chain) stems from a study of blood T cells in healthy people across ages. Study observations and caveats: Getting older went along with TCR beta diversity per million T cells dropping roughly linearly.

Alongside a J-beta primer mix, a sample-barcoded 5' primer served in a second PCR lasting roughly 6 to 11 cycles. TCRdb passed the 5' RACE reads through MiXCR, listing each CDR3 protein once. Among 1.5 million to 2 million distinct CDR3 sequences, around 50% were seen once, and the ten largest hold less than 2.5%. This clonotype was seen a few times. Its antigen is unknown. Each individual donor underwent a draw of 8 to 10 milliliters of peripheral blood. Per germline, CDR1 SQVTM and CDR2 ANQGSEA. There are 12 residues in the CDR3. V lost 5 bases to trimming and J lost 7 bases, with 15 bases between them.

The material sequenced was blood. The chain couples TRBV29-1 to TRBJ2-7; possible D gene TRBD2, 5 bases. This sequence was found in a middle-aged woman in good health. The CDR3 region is CSVSHAGNEQYF. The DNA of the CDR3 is TGCAGCGTTTCGCACGCGGGTAATGAGCAGTACTTC.